Following are 21 T cell receptor beta chains from one sample sequenced in a study of T cells in Graves' hyperthyroidism and ophthalmopathy. It was RNA transcripts that yielded the amplified TCR beta CDR3 regions. In the first-round RT-PCR of the TCR CDR3, the HTBI primer set was used. One entry per CDR3 protein results from TCRdb running MiXCR on the multiplex PCR reads. The sample records approximately 620,000 distinct CDR3 sequences, 16% being singletons. Material: blood. These receptors were obtained from a woman between 35 and 50 years old with Graves' ophthalmopathy.

This clonotype was recorded a few times. V and J are TRBV11-2 and TRBJ2-2, with TRBD2 matching 8 bases. The length of the CDR3 is 16 residues. With 9 bases clipped from V and 6 bases from J, the junction kept 15 bases outside the gene matches. Looked up from germline, CDR1 is SGHAT and CDR2 is FQNNGV. The CDR3 DNA is TGTGCCAGTAGTTTCGGCGGGGGGAAAGGCGCCGGGGAGCTGTTTTTT. It codes for CASSFGGGKGAGELFF.

This clonotype was seen ten or more times. V is TRBV11-2 and J is TRBJ1-1; 10 bases fit TRBD1. V was clipped by 4 bases and J by 2 bases; unmatched bases: 4. In germline, CDR1 is SGHAT, CDR2 FQNNGV. This CDR3 has 15 residues. DNA of the CDR3: TGTGCCAGCAGCTCGACAGGGGGCGTAAACACTGAAGCTTTCTTT. Its translation is CASSSTGGVNTEAFF.

This clonotype was picked up a small number of times. The gene calls are TRBV2 and TRBJ2-3, with D perhaps matching TRBD1 or TRBD2 (6 bases each). The CDR3 length is 15 residues. V lost 4 bases, J lost 7 bases, and 18 bases lay in between. The V gene's germline CDR1 is SNHLY and CDR2 FYNNEI. CDR3 nucleotide sequence: TGTGCCAGCAGTGGACGGGGGCTCTACGGGAATACGCAGTATTTT. It yields the protein CASSGRGLYGNTQYF.

At least ten counts were recorded for this clonotype. The rearrangement joins TRBV28 to TRBJ2-7; possibly TRBD1 for D (6 bases). The CDR3 is made up of 15 amino acids. V lost 6 bases and J 1 base, leaving 16 bases between the germline ends. Germline-derived CDR1 and CDR2 are MDHEN and SYDVKM. CDR3 nucleotide sequence: TGTGCCAGCAGCATATCAGGGGTGCTTTCCTACGAGCAGTACTTC. Translating it yields CASSISGVLSYEQYF.

The chain links TRBV4-1 to TRBJ2-1; 7 bases map to TRBD1. CDR3 length equals 14 residues. Germline V gene sequence: CDR1 MGHRA, CDR2 YSYEKL. V lost 5 bases, J lost 8 bases, and 9 bases stayed unmatched. CDR3 bases: TGCGCCAGCAGCGAGGGGGCTTATGGGGATGAGCAGTTCTTC. Amino acid sequence: CASSEGAYGDEQFF.

This clonotype was recorded many times. Because the CDR3's place on the DNA is in doubt, the DNA is left out and the CDR3 is given as listed by TCRdb. V gene TRBV27 combines with J gene TRBJ2-1; the table calls TRBD2, which could not be checked here. Germline V gene data show CDR1 as MNHEY and CDR2 as SMNVEV (reference sequence). The CDR3 numbers 17 amino acids, ends counted. CDR3 loop: CASSSVSEAGVYNEQFF.

The rearrangement uses TRBV9 and TRBJ2-1; D may be TRBD1 (5 bases). V gave up 2 bases and J gave up 3 bases, with 12 bases separating them. This CDR3 has 15 amino acids. CDR1 SGDLS and CDR2 YYNGEE come from the germline V gene. CDR3 coding DNA: TGTGCCAGCAGCGTTGGGGCCCTAGACTACAATGAGCAGTTCTTC. It yields the protein CASSVGALDYNEQFF.

The chain uses TRBV15 and TRBJ2-7; 12 bases fit TRBD2. The CDR3 loop spans 15 amino acids. The germline CDR1 and CDR2 sequences are LNHNV and YYDKDF (reference sequence). The ends lost 3 bases at V and 6 bases at J; junction bases unmatched: 6. Here the CDR3 DNA reads TGTGCCACCAGCAGCCCTAGCGGGAGGGCCTCCGAGCAGTACTTC. Its protein product is CATSSPSGRASEQYF.

The chain recombines TRBV11-2 with TRBJ1-1; 12 bases match TRBD1. Losses at the gene ends were 1 base for V and 6 bases for J; bases not matched to a gene: 3. Germline CDR1 and CDR2: SGHAT and FQNNGV. The CDR3 sequence is 15 residues long. In DNA, the CDR3 is TGTGCCAGCAGCTTAGCGGGACAGGGGGCCTCTGAAGCTTTCTTT. Translating it yields CASSLAGQGASEAFF.

There are many counts of this clonotype. This chain connects TRBV20-1 to TRBJ1-5; D is uncertain. Germline V lookup: CDR1 DFQATT, CDR2 SNEGSKA (reference sequence). CDR3 size: 16 residues. The ends were cut back, 6 bases at V and 2 bases at J, with 20 bases in the middle. CDR3 sequence reads: CSATRSGLVGNQPQHF. CDR3 in DNA: TGCAGTGCGACCAGGTCGGGGTTGGTTGGCAATCAGCCCCAGCATTTT.

This clonotype has ten or more counts. This chain joins TRBV15 and TRBJ1-2; a possible D gene is TRBD1 (6 bases). CDR1 LNHNV and CDR2 YYDKDF come from the germline V gene (reference sequence). The CDR3 contains 15 residues. Trimming shortened V by 2 bases and J by 2 bases, and 12 bases separated the two germline ends. DNA for the CDR3: TGTGCCACCAGCAGAACAGGGACATTAAACTATGGCTACACCTTC. Translating it yields CATSRTGTLNYGYTF. The complete variable domain, with remaining parts taken from reference TRBV15 and TRBJ1-2, reads DAMVIQNPRYQVTQFGKPVTLSCSQTLNHNVMYWYQQKSSQAPKLLFHYYDKDFNNEADTPDNFQSRRPNTSFCFLDIRSPGLGDTAMYLCATSRTGTLNYGYTFGSGTRLTVV.

In its sample, this clonotype was seen many times. The chain couples TRBV30 to TRBJ2-5; D is ambiguous. Germline CDR1 reads GTSNPN; CDR2 reads SVGIG (reference sequence). The V end was cut by 1 base, the J end by 6 bases, with 12 bases between. This CDR3 has 13 residues. For the CDR3, the DNA is TGTGCCTGGAGTGGGGCCGAAGACCAGACCCAGTACTTC. Translated: CAWSGAEDQTQYF.

The chain combines TRBV18 with TRBJ1-1; weak D call: TRBD1 (6 bases). The CDR3 totals 18 residues. V was cut by 0 bases and J by 4 bases, with 21 bases left in between. Germline loops: CDR1 KGHSH, CDR2 LQKENI. The CDR3 DNA follows: TGTGCCAGCTCACCACCCGGGGGGGCGATGGGACTAACCACTGAAGCTTTCTTT. Translating gives CASSPPGGAMGLTTEAFF.

As for this clonotype: A read error may account for a junction end that differs from germline. The chain links TRBV6-1 to TRBJ2-7, with a tentative D call TRBD1 (6 bases). The CDR3 has 18 residues. Germline CDR1 and CDR2: MNHNS and SASEGT. In DNA form, the CDR3 reads TGTGCCAGCAGTGAAGCGCCCCCAGGGGAGCTTTGGATCTACCAGCAGTACTTC. Its protein is CASSEAPPGELWIYQQYF.

Here the CDR3 reads CASSKLAGVSYEQYF. The CDR3 nucleotides are TGTGCCAGCAGCAAGTTAGCGGGAGTCTCCTACGAGCAGTACTTC. The chain carries TRBV7-2 and TRBJ2-7; 9 nucleotides agree with TRBD2. This CDR3 comprises 15 residues. CDR1 is SGHTA, CDR2 FQGNSA, per germline. V lost 5 bases, J lost 0 bases, and 5 bases stayed unmatched.

The chain couples TRBV9 to TRBJ2-1, with TRBD2 matching over 12 bases. The CDR3 length is 13 residues. V was clipped by 4 bases and J by 14 bases; unmatched bases: 7. Germline V lookup: CDR1 SGDLS, CDR2 YYNGEE. CDR3 amino acids: CASSPRLAGVKFF. The CDR3 nucleotides are TGTGCCAGCAGCCCTCGACTAGCGGGAGTTAAGTTCTTC. Complete variable domain (other parts from reference TRBV9 and TRBJ2-1): DSGVTQTPKHLITATGQRVTLRCSPRSGDLSVYWYQQSLDQGLQFLIQYYNGEERAKGNILERFSAQQFPDLHSELNLSSLELGDSALYFCASSPRLAGVKFFGPGTRLTVL.

With respect to this clonotype: A single base separates this from a much larger clone, so it may be a read error. The V call is TRBV13, the J call TRBJ2-1, with 13 bases matching TRBD2. The germline V gene has CDR1 PRHDT and CDR2 FYEKMQ (reference sequence). The CDR3 sequence is 15 residues long. V dropped 5 bases and J dropped 5; count of bases not matched to a gene: 3. The CDR3 sequence is CASSGGTSGNNEQFF. DNA of the CDR3: TGTGCCAGCAGCGGAGGGACTAGCGGGAACAATGAGCAGTTCTTC. The full variable domain, with the rest looked up from reference TRBV13 and TRBJ2-1, is AAGVIQSPRHLIKEKRETATLKCYPIPRHDTVYWYQQGPGQDPQFLISFYEKMQSDKGSIPDRFSAQQFSDYHSELNMSSLELGDSALYFCASSGGTSGNNEQFFGPGTRLTVL.

This chain joins TRBV7-9 and TRBJ2-1, with 9 bases matching TRBD1. V was clipped by 2 bases and J by 5 bases; unmatched bases: 1. This CDR3 has 14 amino acids. Germline V CDR1 and CDR2: SEHNR, FQNEAQ (reference sequence). CDR3 in DNA: TGTGCCAGCAGCTTATGGACAGGGGACAATGAGCAGTTCTTC. Translated: CASSLWTGDNEQFF.

This clonotype was counted between two and nine times. The genes are TRBV7-2 and TRBJ2-5; D ambiguous. The CDR3 extends over 14 amino acids. CDR1 is SGHTA, CDR2 FQGNSA, per germline. V was clipped by 1 base and J by 7 bases, with 13 bases between them. In DNA form, the CDR3 reads TGTGCCAGCAGCTTAGAGGCTAGATCAGGGACCCAGTACTTC. This codes for CASSLEARSGTQYF.

This clonotype was seen more than once but under ten times. The chain employs TRBV10-3 and TRBJ1-3; 7 nucleotides align to TRBD1. In germline, CDR1 is ENHRY, CDR2 SYGVKD. The CDR3 spans 14 residues. Unmatched junction bases numbered 7, after V lost 7 bases and J lost 4 bases. The CDR3 region is CAIKETGTGNTIYF. Here the CDR3 DNA reads TGTGCCATCAAAGAGACAGGGACAGGAAACACCATATATTTT.

Notes on this clonotype: A clone one base away is much larger, so this may be a read error. The chain joins TRBV12-5 to TRBJ2-3; 7 bases line up with TRBD1. There are 16 residues in the CDR3. Germline lookup yields CDR1 LGHNT and CDR2 FRNRAP. The trim removed 3 bases at V and 2 bases at J, leaving 8 bases unmatched. The CDR3 is CASGFARDSSTDTQYF. In DNA form, the CDR3 reads TGTGCTAGTGGTTTCGCAAGGGACAGCTCCACAGATACGCAGTATTTT.